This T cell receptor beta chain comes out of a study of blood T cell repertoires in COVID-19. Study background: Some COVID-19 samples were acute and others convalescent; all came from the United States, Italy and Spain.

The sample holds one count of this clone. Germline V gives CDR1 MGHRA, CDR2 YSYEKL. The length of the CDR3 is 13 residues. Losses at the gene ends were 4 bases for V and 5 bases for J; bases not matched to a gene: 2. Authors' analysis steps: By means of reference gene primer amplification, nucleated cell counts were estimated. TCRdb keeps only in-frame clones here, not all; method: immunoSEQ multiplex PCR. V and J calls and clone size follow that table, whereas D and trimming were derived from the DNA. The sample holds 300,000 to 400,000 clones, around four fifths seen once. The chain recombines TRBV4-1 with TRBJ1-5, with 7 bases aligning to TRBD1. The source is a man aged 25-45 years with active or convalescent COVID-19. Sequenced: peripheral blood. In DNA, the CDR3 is TGCGCCAGCAGCCTGACAGGGTATCAGCCCCAGCATTTT. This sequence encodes CASSLTGYQPQHF.